The source of this TCR beta chain is a study of T cells in localized non-small cell lung cancer. This table comes from immunoSEQ multiplex PCR, and its TCRdb copy is limited to in-frame clones, with some not included. The sample lists roughly 50,000 clones; about 85% were seen once. Germline V CDR1 and CDR2: ENHRY, SYGVKD. V lost 3 bases to trimming and J lost 4 bases, with 6 bases between them. The CDR3 sequence is 12 residues long. With respect to this clone: Its antigen is currently unknown.

The study's findings and limits: Higher blood T cell density went with longer overall survival. Appearance in adjacent lung was seen for a median around 60 of the top 100 tumor clones. Measurement of T cell clonality placed uninvolved adjacent lung highest, above the level in tumor. A single tumor region was sequenced, leaving heterogeneity possible.

The chain couples TRBV10-3 to TRBJ2-5, with a tentative D call TRBD1 (6 bases). The sequences come from peripheral blood, collected before any cancer treatment. The clonotype originates from a female donor older than 55 with stage II squamous cell lung carcinoma. CDR3 DNA sequence: TGTGCCATCAGTGACAGGGGAGAGACCCAGTACTTC. Amino acids: CAISDRGETQYF.